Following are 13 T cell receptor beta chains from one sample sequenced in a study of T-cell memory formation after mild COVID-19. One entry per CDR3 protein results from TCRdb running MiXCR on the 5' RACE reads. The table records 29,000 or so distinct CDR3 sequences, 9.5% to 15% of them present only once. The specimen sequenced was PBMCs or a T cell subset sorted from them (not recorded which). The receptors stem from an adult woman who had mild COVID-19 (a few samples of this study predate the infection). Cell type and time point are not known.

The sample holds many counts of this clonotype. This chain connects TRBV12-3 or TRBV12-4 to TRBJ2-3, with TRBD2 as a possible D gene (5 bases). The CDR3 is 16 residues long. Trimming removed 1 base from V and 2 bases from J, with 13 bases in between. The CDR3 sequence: CASSLELMRDTDTQYF. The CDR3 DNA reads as TGTGCCAGCAGTTTAGAGTTAATGAGGGACACAGATACGCAGTATTTT.

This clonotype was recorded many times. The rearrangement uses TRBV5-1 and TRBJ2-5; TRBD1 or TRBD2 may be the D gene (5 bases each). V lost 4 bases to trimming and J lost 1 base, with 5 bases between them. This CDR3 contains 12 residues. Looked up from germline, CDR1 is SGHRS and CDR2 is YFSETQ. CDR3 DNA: TGCGCCAGCAGCGGGACCCAAGAGACCCAGTACTTC. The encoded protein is CASSGTQETQYF.

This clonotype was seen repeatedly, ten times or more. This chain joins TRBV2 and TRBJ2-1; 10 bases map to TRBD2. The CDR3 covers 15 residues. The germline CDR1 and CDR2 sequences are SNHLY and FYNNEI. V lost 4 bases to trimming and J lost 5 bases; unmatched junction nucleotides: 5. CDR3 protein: CASSGKRGGNNEQFF. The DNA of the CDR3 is TGTGCCAGCAGTGGCAAGCGGGGGGGCAACAATGAGCAGTTCTTC.

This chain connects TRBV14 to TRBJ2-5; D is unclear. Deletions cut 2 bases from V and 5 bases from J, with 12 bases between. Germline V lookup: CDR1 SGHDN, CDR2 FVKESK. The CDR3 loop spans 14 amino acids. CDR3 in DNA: TGTGCCAGCAGCCAATTGCTGGGAATGGAGACCCAGTACTTC. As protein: CASSQLLGMETQYF.

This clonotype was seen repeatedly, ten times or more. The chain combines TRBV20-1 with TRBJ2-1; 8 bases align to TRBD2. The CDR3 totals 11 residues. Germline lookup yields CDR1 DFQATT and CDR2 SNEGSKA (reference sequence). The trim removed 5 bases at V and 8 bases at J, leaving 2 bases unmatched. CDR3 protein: CSAWTSYEQFF. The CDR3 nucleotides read TGCAGTGCTTGGACTAGCTATGAGCAGTTCTTC.

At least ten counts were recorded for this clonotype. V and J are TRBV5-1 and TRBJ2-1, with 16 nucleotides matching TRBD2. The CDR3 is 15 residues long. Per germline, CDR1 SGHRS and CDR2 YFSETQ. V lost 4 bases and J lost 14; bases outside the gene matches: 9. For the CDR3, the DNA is TGCGCCAGCAGCCCAGAGCCGGGACTAGCGGGGGGGGAGTTCTTC. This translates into CASSPEPGLAGGEFF. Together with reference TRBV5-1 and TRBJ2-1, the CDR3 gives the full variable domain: KAGVTQTPRYLIKTRGQQVTLSCSPISGHRSVSWYQQTPGQGLQFLFEYFSETQRNKGNFPGRFSGRQFSNSRSEMNVSTLELGDSALYLCASSPEPGLAGGEFFGPGTRLTVL.

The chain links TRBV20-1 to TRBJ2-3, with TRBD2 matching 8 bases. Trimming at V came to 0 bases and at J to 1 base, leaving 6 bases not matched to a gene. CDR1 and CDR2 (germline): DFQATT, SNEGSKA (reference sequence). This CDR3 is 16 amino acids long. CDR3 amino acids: CSARDWGLVGTDTQYF. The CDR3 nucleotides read TGCAGTGCTAGAGATTGGGGACTAGTGGGCACAGATACGCAGTATTTT.

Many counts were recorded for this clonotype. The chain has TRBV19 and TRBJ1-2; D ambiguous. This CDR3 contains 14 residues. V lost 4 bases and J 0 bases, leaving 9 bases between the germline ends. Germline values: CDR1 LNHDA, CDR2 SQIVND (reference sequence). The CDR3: CASSTQHTNYGYTF. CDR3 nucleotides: TGTGCCAGTAGTACACAGCATACTAACTATGGCTACACCTTC.

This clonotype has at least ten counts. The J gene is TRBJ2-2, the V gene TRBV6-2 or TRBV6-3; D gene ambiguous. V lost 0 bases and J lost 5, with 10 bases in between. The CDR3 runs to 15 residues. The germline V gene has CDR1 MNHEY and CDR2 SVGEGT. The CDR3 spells CASSYSGQTTGELFF. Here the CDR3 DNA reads TGTGCCAGCAGTTACTCAGGGCAGACGACCGGGGAGCTGTTTTTT.

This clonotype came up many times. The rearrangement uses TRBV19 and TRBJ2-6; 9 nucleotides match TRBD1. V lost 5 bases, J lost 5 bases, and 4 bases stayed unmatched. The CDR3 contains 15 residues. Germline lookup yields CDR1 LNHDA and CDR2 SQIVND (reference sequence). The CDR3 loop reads CASSSDRGRANVLTF. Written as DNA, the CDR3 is TGTGCCAGTAGTTCGGACAGGGGAAGGGCCAACGTCCTGACTTTC. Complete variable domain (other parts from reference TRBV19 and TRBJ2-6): DGGITQSPKYLFRKEGQNVTLSCEQNLNHDAMYWYRQDPGQGLRLIYYSQIVNDFQKGDIAEGYSVSREKKESFPLTVTSAQKNPTAFYLCASSSDRGRANVLTFGAGSRLTVL.

CDR3 sequence: CASSLDPAGQETQYF. The CDR3, as DNA: TGCGCCAGCAGCTTGGACCCGGCGGGGCAAGAGACCCAGTACTTC. This rearrangement joins TRBV5-1 to TRBJ2-5; weak D call: TRBD2 (6 bases). V dropped 0 bases and J dropped 2 bases, with 11 bases sitting between them. The CDR3 has 15 residues. Germline CDR1 SGHRS, CDR2 YFSETQ.

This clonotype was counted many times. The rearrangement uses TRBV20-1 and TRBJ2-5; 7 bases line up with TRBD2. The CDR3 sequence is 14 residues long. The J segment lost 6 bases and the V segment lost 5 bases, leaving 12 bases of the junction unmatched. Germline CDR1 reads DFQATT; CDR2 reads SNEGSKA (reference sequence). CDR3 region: CSAGSLSGGQTQYF. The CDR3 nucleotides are TGCAGTGCTGGGTCCTTGTCGGGAGGACAGACCCAGTACTTC.

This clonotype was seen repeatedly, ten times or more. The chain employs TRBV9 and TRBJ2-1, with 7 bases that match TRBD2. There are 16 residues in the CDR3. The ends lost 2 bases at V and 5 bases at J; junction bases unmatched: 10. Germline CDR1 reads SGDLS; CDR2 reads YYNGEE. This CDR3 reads CASSVEVGLVNNEQFF. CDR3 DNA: TGTGCCAGCAGCGTCGAAGTAGGACTAGTCAACAATGAGCAGTTCTTC.